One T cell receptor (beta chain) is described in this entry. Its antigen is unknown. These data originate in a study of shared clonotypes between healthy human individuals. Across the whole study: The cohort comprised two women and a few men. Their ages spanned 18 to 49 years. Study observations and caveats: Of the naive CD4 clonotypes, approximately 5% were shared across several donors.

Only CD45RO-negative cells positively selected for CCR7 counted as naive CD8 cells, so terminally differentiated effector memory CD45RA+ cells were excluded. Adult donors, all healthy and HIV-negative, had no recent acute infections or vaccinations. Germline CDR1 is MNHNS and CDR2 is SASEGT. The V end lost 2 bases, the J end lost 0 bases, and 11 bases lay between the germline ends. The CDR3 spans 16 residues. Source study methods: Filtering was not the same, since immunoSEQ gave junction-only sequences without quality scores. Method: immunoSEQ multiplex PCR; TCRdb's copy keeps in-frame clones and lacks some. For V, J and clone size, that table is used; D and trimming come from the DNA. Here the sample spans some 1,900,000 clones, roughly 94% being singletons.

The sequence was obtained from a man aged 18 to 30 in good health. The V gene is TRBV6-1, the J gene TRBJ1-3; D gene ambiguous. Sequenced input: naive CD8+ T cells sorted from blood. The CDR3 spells CASSELQGSSGNTIYF. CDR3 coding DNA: TGTGCCAGCAGTGAACTACAAGGGAGCTCTGGAAACACCATATATTTT.